Detailed here is one TCR beta chain. The data are from a study of blood T cells in healthy people across ages. V lost 0 bases to trimming and J lost 1 base, with 10 bases between them. The CDR3 contains 15 residues. Germline CDR1 is SGHKS and CDR2 is YYEKEE (reference sequence). Then a second PCR, running about 6 to 12 cycles, was carried out with a sample-barcoded 5' primer and a J-beta primer mix. TCRdb reprocessed the 5' RACE reads with MiXCR, giving one entry per CDR3 protein. Here the sample spans around 800,000 distinct CDR3 sequences, 35% to 60% being singletons. J is TRBJ1-2 and V is TRBV5-5; D uncertain. Source material: blood. The receptor was derived from an elderly man in good health. CDR3 nucleotide sequence: TGTGCCAGCAGCTTGGTTTCGAGTTATAACTATGGCTACACCTTC. It encodes CASSLVSSYNYGYTF.